These 24 T cell receptor beta chains were all obtained from the same sample, sequenced in a study of a mutant IDH1 vaccine in newly diagnosed glioma. Some clones are missing from TCRdb's copy, which holds only in-frame ones; the method was immunoSEQ multiplex PCR. This table holds 40,000 to 60,000 clones, around 80% found once. Described time point: week 5, during vaccination. The vaccine gave 300 ug of a 20-mer mutant IDH1 peptide subcutaneously per dose. Their antigen targets remain unknown. Material: PBMCs, obtained from a glioma patient whose treatment included an IDH1 peptide vaccine. These receptors came from a woman aged 40 to 49 with glioma.

The chain is built from TRBV30 and TRBJ2-7; D unresolved. CDR1 is GTSNPN, CDR2 SVGIG, per germline (reference sequence). With 3 bases removed from V and 0 bases from J, the gap between germline ends came to 9 bases. The CDR3 is made up of 13 amino acids. The DNA for the CDR3 is TGTGCCTGGAGCACGGTGGGCTCCTACGAGCAGTACTTC. It codes for CAWSTVGSYEQYF.

V is TRBV9 and J is TRBJ2-2; D remains ambiguous. Per the germline V gene, CDR1 is SGDLS and CDR2 is YYNGEE. V lost 4 bases to trimming and J lost 6 bases, with 7 bases between them. The CDR3 covers 12 residues. The CDR3 spells CASSLLSGELFF. CDR3 nucleotide sequence: TGTGCCAGCAGCCTCCTTTCCGGGGAGCTGTTTTTT.

The chain recombines TRBV6-5 with TRBJ2-7; tentative D call: TRBD2 (6 bases). V was shortened by 2 bases and J by 1 base, with 12 bases between the two germline ends. This CDR3 comprises 15 residues. Germline CDR1 MNHEY, CDR2 SVGAGI. The chain's CDR3 is CASSYALASSYEQYF. CDR3 nucleotides: TGTGCCAGCAGTTACGCACTAGCTTCTTCCTACGAGCAGTACTTC.

V usage is TRBV4-1 and J usage is TRBJ2-3; 9 positions match TRBD2. The CDR3 loop spans 18 amino acids. Trimming took 0 bases from V and 2 from J; bases not matched to a gene: 9. Germline V gives CDR1 MGHRA, CDR2 YSYEKL. CDR3: CASSQDWASGANTDTQYF. The CDR3 bases are TGCGCCAGCAGCCAAGATTGGGCTAGCGGGGCTAACACAGATACGCAGTATTTT.

This chain uses TRBV5-6 with TRBJ2-3, with 9 bases that match TRBD2. This CDR3 spans 14 amino acids. V lost 5 bases and J lost 4; bases outside the gene matches: 5. Germline CDR1 reads SGHDT; CDR2 reads YYEEEE. This CDR3 is CASSGGGAADTQYF. The CDR3 coding sequence is TGTGCCAGCAGTGGCGGGGGGGCGGCAGATACGCAGTATTTT. Variable domain in full (rest from reference TRBV5-6 and TRBJ2-3): DAGVTQSPTHLIKTRGQQVTLRCSPKSGHDTVSWYQQALGQGPQFIFQYYEEEERQRGNFPDRFSGHQFPNYSSELNVNALLLGDSALYLCASSGGGAADTQYFGPGTRLTVL.

In the case of this clone: The junction departs from germline at one end; a sequencing error may be responsible. The V and J genes are TRBV7-7 and TRBJ2-2; TRBD2 matches at 12 bases. Germline V gives CDR1 SSHAT, CDR2 FNYEAQ (reference sequence). The CDR3 is made up of 18 amino acids. The CDR3 bases are TGTGCTAGCAGCTTAGTGGCTAGCGGGGGGGCGAACACCGGGGAGCTGTTTTTT. This sequence encodes CASSLVASGGANTGELFF.

This clone appeared once. The genes are TRBV9 and TRBJ2-7, with TRBD2 matching over 10 bases. The trim removed 4 bases at V and 3 bases at J, leaving 4 bases unmatched. The CDR3 has 14 residues. Germline V gene lookup returns CDR1 SGDLS and CDR2 YYNGEE. The CDR3 DNA is TGTGCCAGCAGCAAGCGGGGGGGGGACTACGAGCAGTACTTC. This codes for CASSKRGGDYEQYF.

The genes are TRBV4-3 and TRBJ2-7; 7 bases line up with TRBD1. V lost 4 bases and J lost 2; bases outside the gene matches: 8. The CDR3 is 15 residues long. CDR1 and CDR2 (germline): LGHNA, YSLEER. CDR3 residues: CASSPRQGLTYEQYF. CDR3 DNA: TGCGCCAGCAGCCCACGACAGGGCCTCACCTACGAGCAGTACTTC.

The rearrangement links TRBV7-2 to TRBJ1-2; D remains ambiguous. This CDR3 comprises 14 residues. Looked up from germline, CDR1 is SGHTA and CDR2 is FQGNSA. The V end lost 1 base, the J end lost 7 bases, and 13 bases lay between the germline ends. CDR3 protein: CASSLEGPQSGYTF. The CDR3 region has the DNA TGTGCCAGCAGCTTAGAAGGCCCACAAAGTGGCTACACCTTC.

The rearrangement joins TRBV7-9 to TRBJ1-6, with D perhaps TRBD1 (6 bases). This CDR3 is built from 17 residues. The V and J ends lost 5 bases and 0 bases respectively, with 14 bases between them. Germline lookup yields CDR1 SEHNR and CDR2 FQNEAQ (reference sequence). This chain's CDR3 is CASSQWDTVSYNSPLHF. DNA for the CDR3: TGTGCCAGCAGCCAGTGGGACACCGTCTCCTATAATTCACCCCTCCACTTT.

The chain links TRBV18 to TRBJ1-2; D is possibly TRBD1 (5 bases). The CDR3 is 16 amino acids. The V end lost 3 bases, the J end lost 1 base, and 15 bases lay between the germline ends. Germline V lookup: CDR1 KGHSH, CDR2 LQKENI. For the CDR3, the DNA is TGTGCCAGCTCACCCCTGGGATGGGGGGGTAACTATGGCTACACCTTC. This translates into CASSPLGWGGNYGYTF.

V is TRBV19 and J is TRBJ1-1; D gene unclear. This CDR3 is built from 14 residues. Germline CDR1 LNHDA, CDR2 SQIVND (reference sequence). Trimming removed 5 bases from V and 2 bases from J, with 12 bases in between. The CDR3 DNA sequence: TGTGCCAGTAGTGATCTGGCGACTAACACTGAAGCTTTCTTT. The encoded protein is CASSDLATNTEAFF. Based on the CDR3 plus reference TRBV19 and TRBJ1-1, the full variable domain is DGGITQSPKYLFRKEGQNVTLSCEQNLNHDAMYWYRQDPGQGLRLIYYSQIVNDFQKGDIAEGYSVSREKKESFPLTVTSAQKNPTAFYLCASSDLATNTEAFFGQGTRLTVV.

The chain has TRBV19 and TRBJ1-5; 12 bases map to TRBD1. Germline assignment: CDR1 LNHDA and CDR2 SQIVND (reference sequence). The CDR3 runs 15 residues. V shed 10 bases, J shed 1 base, and the junction held 5 bases outside the gene matches. The CDR3 nucleotides are TGTGCCACCTCGGGACAGGGGGCAAGCAATCAGCCCCAGCATTTT. Its translation: CATSGQGASNQPQHF.

The V call is TRBV10-2, the J call TRBJ1-2; maybe TRBD1 (6 bases). From germline, CDR1 is WSHSY and CDR2 SAAADI. This CDR3 comprises 13 residues. The V end lost 2 bases, the J end lost 6 bases, and 10 bases lay between the germline ends. The CDR3 DNA sequence: TGCGCCAGCAGTGAGAGAACAGGGAATGGCTACACCTTC. Encoded protein: CASSERTGNGYTF.

As for this clone: Other DNA sequences of this sample code for an identical CDR3. Here the CDR3 reads CASSPMANTEAFF. The CDR3 nucleotides read TGTGCCAGCTCACCAATGGCTAACACTGAAGCTTTCTTT. The chain carries TRBV18 and TRBJ1-1; D unresolved. CDR3 size: 13 residues. Trimming shortened V by 2 bases and J by 2 bases, and 6 bases separated the two germline ends. Per germline, CDR1 KGHSH and CDR2 LQKENI.

The CDR3 sequence is CASSLQGTDTQYF. Written as DNA, the CDR3 is TGTGCCAGCAGCCTACAGGGGACAGATACGCAGTATTTT. V and J are TRBV5-5 and TRBJ2-3; TRBD1 agrees at 7 bases. The CDR3 consists of 13 residues. In germline, CDR1 is SGHKS, CDR2 YYEKEE (reference sequence). V shed 4 bases and J 3 bases; nucleotides not matched to a gene: 2. Based on the CDR3 plus reference TRBV5-5 and TRBJ2-3, the full variable domain is DAGVTQSPTHLIKTRGQQVTLRCSPISGHKSVSWYQQVLGQGPQFIFQYYEKEERGRGNFPDRFSARQFPNYSSELNVNALLLGDSALYLCASSLQGTDTQYFGPGTRLTVL.

This clone was recorded once. The J gene is TRBJ1-2, the V gene TRBV7-9, with unresolved D. The CDR3 covers 15 residues. V dropped 5 bases and J dropped 5 bases, with 18 bases sitting between them. Germline assignment: CDR1 SEHNR and CDR2 FQNEAQ (reference sequence). Written as DNA, the CDR3 is TGTGCCAGCAGCCACAGCGCGGCGGAACTATATGGCTACACCTTC. This gives the protein CASSHSAAELYGYTF.

The chain has TRBV7-2 and TRBJ1-1; maybe TRBD1 (5 bases). The CDR3 is 14 amino acids. Trimming cost V 6 bases and J 0 bases, with 11 bases left between them. Per the germline V gene, CDR1 is SGHTA and CDR2 is FQGNSA. The CDR3 is CASSFGGVNTEAFF. The CDR3 DNA reads TGTGCCAGCAGTTTCGGGGGAGTGAACACTGAAGCTTTCTTT.

J is TRBJ1-2 and V is TRBV4-1, with D maybe TRBD1 (6 bases). The CDR3 length is 13 residues. From germline, CDR1 is MGHRA and CDR2 YSYEKL. Deletions cut 1 base from V and 5 bases from J, with 8 bases between. CDR3 sequence reads: CASSQVTGYGYTF. CDR3 bases: TGCGCCAGCAGCCAAGTAACAGGGTATGGCTACACCTTC.

In nucleotides, the CDR3 is TGCGCCAGCAGCCAAGAGGTAGCGGGGGGCACAGATACGCAGTATTTT. It specifies CASSQEVAGGTDTQYF. This chain joins TRBV4-3 and TRBJ2-3, with 9 bases identical to TRBD2. The junction had 2 bases not matched to a gene; V was cut back by 0 bases and J by 1 base. Germline loops: CDR1 LGHNA, CDR2 YSLEER. CDR3 length equals 16 residues.

The chain carries TRBV2 and TRBJ2-3, with D perhaps matching TRBD2 (6 bases). From germline, CDR1 is SNHLY and CDR2 FYNNEI. There are 14 residues in the CDR3. V lost 3 bases and J 1 base, leaving 8 bases between the germline ends. The CDR3 sequence: CASSERERTDTQYF. DNA of the CDR3: TGTGCCAGCAGTGAGCGGGAACGCACAGATACGCAGTATTTT.

With respect to this clone: Other DNA sequences in this sample translate to the same CDR3. The genes are TRBV2 and TRBJ1-2; unclear D gene. Germline lookup yields CDR1 SNHLY and CDR2 FYNNEI. The CDR3 loop spans 11 amino acids. The germline V and J ends were trimmed by 7 bases and 0 bases, with 3 bases remaining between them. CDR3 DNA sequence: TGTGCCAGCACCACTAACTATGGCTACACCTTC. This codes for CASTTNYGYTF. The full variable domain, completed using reference TRBV2 and TRBJ1-2, is EPEVTQTPSHQVTQMGQEVILRCVPISNHLYFYWYRQILGQKVEFLVSFYNNEISEKSEIFDDQFSVERPDGSNFTLKIRSTKLEDSAMYFCASTTNYGYTFGSGTRLTVV.

V usage is TRBV7-9 and J usage is TRBJ1-3; D unclear. The CDR3 loop spans 13 amino acids. Germline V CDR1 and CDR2: SEHNR, FQNEAQ (reference sequence). Trimming removed 5 bases from V and 4 bases from J, with 9 bases in between. The CDR3 is CASSLEGGNTIYF. The CDR3 nucleotides read TGTGCCAGCAGCCTGGAAGGAGGAAACACCATATATTTT. Drawing the rest from reference TRBV7-9 and TRBJ1-3, the complete variable domain is DTGVSQNPRHKITKRGQNVTFRCDPISEHNRLYWYRQTLGQGPEFLTYFQNEAQLEKSRLLSDRFSAERPKGSFSTLEIQRTEQGDSAMYLCASSLEGGNTIYFGEGSWLTVV.

The rearrangement joins TRBV29-1 to TRBJ2-3, with D possibly TRBD1 on 5 matching bases. Germline lookup yields CDR1 SQVTM and CDR2 ANQGSEA. Trimming pared 2 bases from V and 3 bases from J, leaving 15 bases between. The CDR3 is 15 residues long. The CDR3 DNA sequence: TGCAGCGTTGAATGGGGCGAGACAGTAACAGATACGCAGTATTTT. Translated: CSVEWGETVTDTQYF.